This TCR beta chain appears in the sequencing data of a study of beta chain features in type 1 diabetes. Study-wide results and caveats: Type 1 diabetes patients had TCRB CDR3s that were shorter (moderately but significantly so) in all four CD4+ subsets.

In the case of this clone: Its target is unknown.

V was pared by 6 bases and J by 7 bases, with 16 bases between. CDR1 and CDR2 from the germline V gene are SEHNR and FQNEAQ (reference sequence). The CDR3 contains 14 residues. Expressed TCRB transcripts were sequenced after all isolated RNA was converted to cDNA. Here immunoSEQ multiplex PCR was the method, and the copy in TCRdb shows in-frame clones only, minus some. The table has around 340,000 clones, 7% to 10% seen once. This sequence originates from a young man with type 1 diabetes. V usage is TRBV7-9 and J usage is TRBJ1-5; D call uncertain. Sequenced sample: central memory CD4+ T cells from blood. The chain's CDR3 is CASSQVDQSQPQHF. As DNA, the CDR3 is TGTGCCAGCAGTCAGGTGGACCAAAGCCAGCCCCAGCATTTT. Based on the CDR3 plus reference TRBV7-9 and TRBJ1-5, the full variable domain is DTGVSQNPRHKITKRGQNVTFRCDPISEHNRLYWYRQTLGQGPEFLTYFQNEAQLEKSRLLSDRFSAERPKGSFSTLEIQRTEQGDSAMYLCASSQVDQSQPQHFGDGTRLSIL.